Below, 12 T cell receptor beta chains from the same sample are listed, as sequenced in a study of blood T cells in healthy people across ages. Next came a second PCR, run for 7 to 11 cycles, which used a sample-barcoded 5' primer along with a J-beta primer mix. TCRdb analysed the 5' RACE reads with MiXCR anew, one entry per CDR3 protein. The sample carries about 1.5 million distinct CDR3 sequences, around 39% recorded once. Sequenced sample: blood. Receptor source: a woman younger than 30 in good health.

The J gene is TRBJ2-5, the V gene TRBV4-1; 7 bases map to TRBD2. Germline assignment: CDR1 MGHRA and CDR2 YSYEKL. Germline trimming cut 0 bases from V and 1 base from J; bases unmatched to any gene: 2. CDR3 length: 15 residues. The CDR3 DNA follows: TGCGCCAGCAGCCAAGAGGGCGGGGGCCAAGAGACCCAGTACTTC. Residues: CASSQEGGGQETQYF.

The chain carries TRBV7-3 and TRBJ2-5, with 10 bases fitting TRBD1. The J segment lost 1 base and the V segment lost 2 bases, leaving 13 bases of the junction unmatched. The CDR3 runs to 19 residues. The germline V gene encodes CDR1 SGHTA and CDR2 FQGTGA. For the CDR3, the DNA is TGTGCCAGCAGCTTACCCCCGGGACAGGGGAAAAAAACCCAAGAGACCCAGTACTTC. Encoded protein: CASSLPPGQGKKTQETQYF.

The J gene is TRBJ1-2, the V gene TRBV20-1; a possible D gene is TRBD1 (6 bases). This CDR3 spans 13 amino acids. V lost 5 bases, J lost 2 bases, and 12 bases lay in between. Germline assignment: CDR1 DFQATT and CDR2 SNEGSKA (reference sequence). The CDR3 DNA is TGCAGTGCTTTGAACGGACAGAACTATGGCTACACCTTC. Protein: CSALNGQNYGYTF.

This clonotype appeared once. The V gene is TRBV3-1, the J gene TRBJ2-2; D not resolved. The germline CDR1 and CDR2 sequences are LGHDT and YNNKEL (reference sequence). CDR3 length: 15 amino acids. Trimming shortened V by 3 bases and J by 2 bases, and 10 bases separated the two germline ends. CDR3 protein: CASSQTDPNTGELFF. The CDR3 region has the DNA TGTGCCAGCAGCCAGACCGACCCTAACACCGGGGAGCTGTTTTTT.

This clonotype was seen ten or more times. J is TRBJ2-5 and V is TRBV5-1, with D unresolved. CDR3 length: 13 amino acids. Germline V gene sequence: CDR1 SGHRS, CDR2 YFSETQ. Trimming took 4 bases from V and 7 from J, leaving 14 bases between them. The CDR3 nucleotides are TGCGCCAGCAGCCAAGAAGGGTCTTTGACCCAGTACTTC. The encoded protein is CASSQEGSLTQYF.

The chain couples TRBV4-1 to TRBJ1-5, with D uncertain. V was shortened by 4 bases and J by 3 bases, with 10 bases between the two germline ends. The germline V gene has CDR1 MGHRA and CDR2 YSYEKL. CDR3 size: 14 residues. CDR3 residues: CASSLRVPNQPQHF. For the CDR3, the DNA is TGCGCCAGCAGCCTACGGGTTCCCAATCAGCCCCAGCATTTT.

As DNA, the CDR3 is TGTGCCAGCAGCTTCCTACTAGCGGGGGGGAAAGAGACCCAGTACTTC. As protein: CASSFLLAGGKETQYF. The rearrangement links TRBV11-2 to TRBJ2-5; TRBD2 matches at 13 bases. V lost 3 bases to trimming and J lost 3 bases; unmatched junction nucleotides: 4. CDR1 is SGHAT, CDR2 FQNNGV, per germline. The CDR3 extends over 16 amino acids.

J is TRBJ2-2 and V is TRBV6-1, with 11 bases aligning to TRBD1. From germline, CDR1 is MNHNS and CDR2 SASEGT. The junction had 13 bases not matched to a gene; V was cut back by 6 bases and J by 7 bases. The CDR3 runs 17 residues. The CDR3 nucleotides read TGTGCCAGCAGGGAACGCGGACAGGGGGCGTTGGGCGGGGAGCTGTTTTTT. Translating it yields CASRERGQGALGGELFF.

This chain uses TRBV7-9 with TRBJ2-5; possibly TRBD2 for D (5 bases). The CDR3 contains 15 residues. V lost 6 bases, J lost 5 bases, and 19 bases lay in between. The germline V gene encodes CDR1 SEHNR and CDR2 FQNEAQ (reference sequence). The CDR3 nucleotides read TGTGCCAGCAGTTCTTCCGGACTTTCGGCCGAGACCCAGTACTTC. Residues: CASSSSGLSAETQYF.

The chain couples TRBV7-9 to TRBJ2-1; no clear D gene. The CDR3 contains 14 residues. Trimming left V 2 bases short and J 5 bases short, with 10 bases between. The germline V gene has CDR1 SEHNR and CDR2 FQNEAQ (reference sequence). The CDR3 loop is CASSLRTANNEQFF. DNA of the CDR3: TGTGCCAGCAGCTTACGTACAGCGAACAATGAGCAGTTCTTC.

The chain links TRBV7-2 to TRBJ2-1, with TRBD2 matching over 7 bases. In germline, CDR1 is SGHTA, CDR2 FQGNSA. The V and J ends lost 0 bases and 0 bases, in that order; junction bases with no gene match: 14. This CDR3 comprises 20 residues. CDR3 sequence: CASSLAGGIARYSSYNEQFF. In DNA form, the CDR3 reads TGTGCCAGCAGCTTAGCGGGGGGGATAGCCCGTTATTCCTCCTACAATGAGCAGTTCTTC.

This clonotype has a handful of counts. The rearrangement uses TRBV21-1 and TRBJ2-3; the DNA was not compared with TRBD1, the D call given in the table. TRBV21-1 is flagged as a pseudogene. The CDR3 length is 14 residues. DNA of the CDR3: TGTGCCAGCATCTGGACAGGGAACACAGATACGCAGTATTTT. Translating gives CASIWTGNTDTQYF.